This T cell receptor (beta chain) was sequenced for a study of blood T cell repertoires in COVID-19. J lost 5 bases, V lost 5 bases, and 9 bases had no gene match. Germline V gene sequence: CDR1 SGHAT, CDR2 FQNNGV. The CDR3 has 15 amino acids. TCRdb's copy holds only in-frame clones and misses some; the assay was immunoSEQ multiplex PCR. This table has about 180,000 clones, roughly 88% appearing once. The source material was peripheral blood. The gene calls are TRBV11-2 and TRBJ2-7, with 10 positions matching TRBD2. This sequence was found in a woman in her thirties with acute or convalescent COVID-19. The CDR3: CASSPKLAGLDEQYF. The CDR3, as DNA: TGTGCCAGCAGCCCGAAACTAGCGGGATTGGACGAGCAGTACTTC.